This record looks at one T cell receptor (beta chain) sequence and its context. The CDR3 covers 14 residues. The V gene's germline CDR1 is MNHEY and CDR2 SVGAGI. V lost 5 bases and J 2 bases, leaving 13 bases between the germline ends. The data stem from a study of cytomegalovirus exposure and HLA in healthy donors. The PCR was carried out with 60 Vbeta primers and 13 Jbeta primers. The protocol was immunoSEQ multiplex PCR, while the TCRdb copy is restricted to in-frame clones and leaves out a portion. The data hold 50,000 to 65,000 clones, with approximately 70% observed a single time. Sequencing used PBMCs. V and J are TRBV6-5 and TRBJ2-7, with a possible D match to TRBD1 (6 bases). This TCR was sampled from a man between 18 and 35 years old in good health and CMV-seronegative. For the CDR3, the DNA is TGTGCCAGCAGTCCGGGACGGACAGCCTACGAGCAGTACTTC. This sequence encodes CASSPGRTAYEQYF.